Detailed here is one T cell receptor (beta chain). The length of the CDR3 is 18 residues. Trimming removed 5 bases from V and 2 bases from J; junction bases left unmatched: 13. The germline gives CDR1 SEHNR, CDR2 FQNEAQ (reference sequence). The data derive from a study of a mutant IDH1 vaccine in newly diagnosed glioma. Study context: Males made up about 60% and females about 40% of treated patients, whose mean age was 40.4 years.

Stated time point: baseline, week 1 (first vaccination visit). Treatment meaning: pre-vaccination baseline after standard-of-care therapy. Assay used: immunoSEQ multiplex PCR; TCRdb lists only in-frame clones, some missing. This table has fewer than 20,000 clones, about 80% appearing once. The J gene is TRBJ2-3, the V gene TRBV7-9; 10 bases line up with TRBD2. The TCR comes from a man in his forties with glioma. Specimen: PBMCs, collected from a glioma patient treated with radiotherapy, temozolomide or both. CDR3 DNA: TGTGCCAGCAGCCTCGTAATAGCGGGAGGTGGTTACACAGATACGCAGTATTTT. This encodes CASSLVIAGGGYTDTQYF.